The 25 T cell receptor beta chains reported below all come from one sample, sequenced in a study of spatial heterogeneity in lung cancer. Points from the study as a whole: The number of expanded tumor alpha and beta chains correlated with mutation number.

These receptors lack a known antigen. Noted time point: sample taken at primary tumor resection. TCRdb re-derived calls from the 5' RACE reads in MiXCR, one entry per CDR3 protein. This table has approximately 11,000 distinct CDR3 sequences, 7.9% appearing once. The sequenced sample was lung tumor tissue, obtained at surgery. The receptor source for this set is a female donor with early-stage non-small cell lung cancer.

This clonotype occurred many times. With the library built for alpha chains, this beta chain is off target and its frequency is not meaningful. CDR3: CSAPGGNYEQYF. The CDR3 nucleotides read TGCAGTGCCCCGGGGGGGAACTACGAGCAGTACTTC. V is TRBV20-1 and J is TRBJ2-7; 8 bases map to TRBD2. Germline assignment: CDR1 DFQATT and CDR2 SNEGSKA (reference sequence). The CDR3 is made up of 12 amino acids. J was trimmed by 3 bases and V by 6 bases; bases with no gene match: 4.

Judged by abundance, this clonotype is medium-sized. The library was built for alpha chains, so this beta chain is an off-target read and its size means little. V gene TRBV20-1 combines with J gene TRBJ1-2, with 7 nucleotides matching TRBD1. CDR3 length: 14 residues. J was trimmed by 3 bases and V by 0 bases; bases with no gene match: 4. Looked up from germline, CDR1 is DFQATT and CDR2 is SNEGSKA (reference sequence). In DNA, the CDR3 is TGCAGTGCTAGAGACAGACAGGGTCACTATGGCTACACCTTC. Translation: CSARDRQGHYGYTF.

This clonotype has at least ten counts. One end of the junction does not line up with germline, which may come from a read error. Within a library made for alpha chains, this beta chain is off target, and its count is uninformative. This chain uses TRBV5-5 with TRBJ1-1; D is possibly TRBD1 (5 bases). The CDR3 consists of 14 residues. CDR1 SGHKS and CDR2 YYEKEE come from the germline V gene (reference sequence). CDR3 nucleotides: TGTGCCAGCAGCTTGACGTCAGGGAACCCTGAAGCTTTCTTT. This codes for CASSLTSGNPEAFF.

This clonotype showed up many times. As an off-target read in a library built for alpha chains, this beta chain has a frequency of little significance. J is TRBJ1-1 and V is TRBV6-2 or TRBV6-3; D call uncertain. The germline V gene has CDR1 MNHEY and CDR2 SVGEGT. There are 13 residues in the CDR3. With 9 bases removed from V and 1 base from J, the gap between germline ends came to 12 bases. CDR3 loop: CASGPGENTEAFF. The CDR3 nucleotides read TGTGCCAGTGGGCCCGGGGAGAACACTGAAGCTTTCTTT.

This clonotype was counted at least ten times. This beta chain slipped into a library made for alpha chains as a stray read, so its size is not meaningful. The gene calls are TRBV6-1 and TRBJ1-5; D is possibly TRBD1 (5 bases). V was clipped by 6 bases and J by 3 bases, with 9 bases between them. From germline, CDR1 is MNHNS and CDR2 SASEGT. This CDR3 region has 13 residues. The CDR3 nucleotides read TGTGCCAGCAGCCGGGACCACAATCAGCCCCAGCATTTT. Protein sequence: CASSRDHNQPQHF.

This clonotype was recorded at least ten times. This beta chain was picked up by a library intended for alpha chains and is off target, so its count carries little meaning. The V gene is TRBV24-1, the J gene TRBJ1-5; D perhaps matches TRBD1 (6 bases). The CDR3 loop spans 13 amino acids. Trimming took off 10 bases at V and 11 bases at J, with 20 bases between the two ends. Germline values: CDR1 KGHDR, CDR2 SFDVKD. CDR3 protein: CATPATGSFSQHF. The DNA of the CDR3 is TGTGCCACTCCCGCAACAGGGTCCTTCTCCCAGCATTTT.

This clonotype was seen a handful of times. This beta chain is an off-target read within a library intended for alpha chains, so its frequency means little. The V gene is TRBV6-2 or TRBV6-3, the J gene TRBJ1-1; 11 bases fit TRBD1. Germline V gene lookup returns CDR1 MNHEY and CDR2 SVGEGT. The CDR3 is 17 amino acids. Trimming at V came to 0 bases and at J to 1 base, leaving 4 bases not matched to a gene. CDR3: CASSYSGQGVANTEAFF. The DNA for the CDR3 is TGTGCCAGCAGTTACTCGGGACAGGGGGTTGCGAACACTGAAGCTTTCTTT.

This clonotype has at least ten counts. The library was designed around alpha chains, so this beta chain is a stray read whose abundance carries little weight. The rearrangement joins TRBV5-1 to TRBJ1-4; D gene uncertain. The CDR3 runs to 15 residues. Per the germline V gene, CDR1 is SGHRS and CDR2 is YFSETQ. Between the trimmed V and J ends, which lost 0 bases and 5 bases, there was a span of 11 bases. The CDR3 coding sequence is TGCGCCAGCAGCTTGGAGTTCAGAGAGAATGAAAAACTGTTTTTT. Protein product: CASSLEFRENEKLFF. The full variable domain, with the rest looked up from reference TRBV5-1 and TRBJ1-4, is KAGVTQTPRYLIKTRGQQVTLSCSPISGHRSVSWYQQTPGQGLQFLFEYFSETQRNKGNFPGRFSGRQFSNSRSEMNVSTLELGDSALYLCASSLEFRENEKLFFGSGTQLSVL.

This clonotype has just a few counts. The library was designed around alpha chains, so this beta chain is a stray read whose abundance carries little weight. The chain is built from TRBV20-1 and TRBJ2-5; D unresolved. Germline values: CDR1 DFQATT, CDR2 SNEGSKA (reference sequence). This CDR3 contains 10 residues. Trimming left V 6 bases short and J 0 bases short, with 2 bases between. The CDR3: CSANQETQYF. The CDR3 DNA reads TGCAGTGCCAACCAAGAGACCCAGTACTTC.

This clonotype has ten or more counts. Because the library targeted alpha chains, this beta chain is an off-target read whose size means little. The rearrangement links TRBV7-2 to TRBJ2-2; D unresolved. The CDR3 spans 13 residues. Germline CDR1 SGHTA, CDR2 FQGNSA. The V end lost 2 bases, the J end lost 5 bases, and 6 bases lay between the germline ends. The CDR3: CASSLRRTGELFF. The CDR3 bases are TGTGCCAGCAGCTTAAGGAGAACCGGGGAGCTGTTTTTT.

Concerning this clonotype: This beta chain turned up in a library designed for alpha chains; as an off-target read, its abundance says little. This chain links TRBV5-4 with TRBJ2-3; 10 bases are a match to TRBD2. Trimming at V came to 6 bases and at J to 3 bases, leaving 13 bases not matched to a gene. The CDR3 runs to 17 residues. The germline V gene encodes CDR1 SGHNT and CDR2 YYREEE (reference sequence). The CDR3 region is CASTVKRGGQATDTQYF. In DNA, the CDR3 is TGTGCCAGCACCGTAAAGCGGGGGGGCCAAGCTACAGATACGCAGTATTTT.

As regards this clonotype: This beta chain turned up in a library designed for alpha chains; as an off-target read, its abundance says little. The rearrangement links TRBV20-1 to TRBJ2-1, with 15 nucleotides matching TRBD2. The CDR3 covers 17 residues. Trimming cost V 0 bases and J 8 bases; bases outside gene matches: 8. Germline CDR1 DFQATT, CDR2 SNEGSKA (reference sequence). CDR3 in DNA: TGCAGTGCTAGAGATCTCGGACTAGCGGGGGGGCCGGATGAGCAGTTCTTC. This gives the protein CSARDLGLAGGPDEQFF.

Concerning this clonotype: The library was prepared for alpha chains; this beta chain is a stray read, so its frequency means little. The J gene is TRBJ1-1, the V gene TRBV20-1; D is uncertain. The CDR3 is 12 amino acids. Germline V gene lookup returns CDR1 DFQATT and CDR2 SNEGSKA (reference sequence). V dropped 3 bases and J dropped 0 bases, with 5 bases sitting between them. The DNA for the CDR3 is TGCAGTGCTAGTCGAATGAACACTGAAGCTTTCTTT. Protein sequence: CSASRMNTEAFF.

In this sample, this clonotype turned up many times. The library was built for alpha chains, so this beta chain is an off-target read and its size means little. The V call is TRBV7-2, the J call TRBJ2-3, with TRBD2 identical over 7 bases. Germline V lookup: CDR1 SGHTA, CDR2 FQGNSA. CDR3 length: 15 amino acids. V was pared by 5 bases and J by 8 bases, with 13 bases of the junction left unmatched. The CDR3 here is CASSTGLSRMVTQYF. In nucleotides, the CDR3 is TGTGCCAGCAGCACGGGACTATCTCGCATGGTTACGCAGTATTTT. Filled out from reference TRBV7-2 and TRBJ2-3, the complete variable domain reads GAGVSQSPSNKVTEKGKDVELRCDPISGHTALYWYRQSLGQGLEFLIYFQGNSAPDKSGLPSDRFSAERTGGSVSTLTIQRTQQEDSAVYLCASSTGLSRMVTQYFGPGTRLTVL.

This clonotype showed up many times. The library was designed around alpha chains, so this beta chain is a stray read whose abundance carries little weight. The chain joins TRBV28 to TRBJ2-7; D call uncertain. The V end lost 7 bases, the J end lost 4 bases, and 14 bases lay between the germline ends. Germline V gives CDR1 MDHEN, CDR2 SYDVKM. This CDR3 has 13 amino acids. The CDR3 protein is CASIGPMHYEQYF. Here the CDR3 DNA reads TGTGCCAGCATAGGCCCCATGCATTACGAGCAGTACTTC.

At least ten counts were recorded for this clonotype. The size of this beta chain means little, since it is a stray read in a library made for alpha chains. This chain uses TRBV5-6 with TRBJ1-6, with 9 bases matching TRBD1. Trimming at V came to 0 bases and at J to 10 bases, leaving 17 bases not matched to a gene. The CDR3 is 19 residues long. Germline assignment: CDR1 SGHDT and CDR2 YYEEEE. The CDR3 nucleotides are TGTGCCAGCAGCTTGGGGGGCCTCCCGGGACAGGGACAAGGGTCACCCCTCCACTTT. Translating gives CASSLGGLPGQGQGSPLHF. Supplemented by reference TRBV5-6 and TRBJ1-6, the full variable domain reads DAGVTQSPTHLIKTRGQQVTLRCSPKSGHDTVSWYQQALGQGPQFIFQYYEEEERQRGNFPDRFSGHQFPNYSSELNVNALLLGDSALYLCASSLGGLPGQGQGSPLHFGNGTRLTVT.

By share, this clonotype ranks as medium-sized. A library made for alpha chains picked up this beta chain off target, so its size means little. The gene calls are TRBV12-3 or TRBV12-4 and TRBJ1-4; 10 bases line up with TRBD1. Trimming at V came to 3 bases and at J to 8 bases, leaving 6 bases not matched to a gene. This CDR3 contains 15 residues. Written as DNA, the CDR3 is TGTGCCAGCAGTTTTCACTGGGACAGGGGAGAAAAACTGTTTTTT. This encodes CASSFHWDRGEKLFF.

This clonotype was picked up a small number of times. This beta chain slipped into a library made for alpha chains as a stray read, so its size is not meaningful. The chain employs TRBV5-1 and TRBJ2-7, with TRBD2 identical over 14 bases. The germline gives CDR1 SGHRS, CDR2 YFSETQ. The CDR3 consists of 17 residues. J gave up 3 bases and V 4 bases, and 9 bases lay outside the gene matches. The CDR3 DNA reads TGCGCCAGCAGCGCGGGACTAGCGGGGGCCCAAATCTACGAGCAGTACTTC. Amino acid sequence: CASSAGLAGAQIYEQYF.

Concerning this clonotype: One base away lies a much larger clone, so this may be a sequencing read error. Since it is a stray read in a library aimed at alpha chains, this beta chain has a size that is not meaningful. The chain is built from TRBV12-3 or TRBV12-4 and TRBJ2-7; possible D gene TRBD1, 5 bases. The CDR3 extends over 15 amino acids. The V end was cut by 5 bases, the J end by 9 bases, with 23 bases between. CDR3 protein: CASSPQGRDSSVQYF. The CDR3 coding sequence is TGTGCCAGCAGTCCGCAGGGTCGCGACTCCAGCGTGCAGTACTTC.

This clonotype has at least ten counts. Little can be read into the size of this beta chain, an off-target read in a library designed for alpha chains. V is TRBV20-1 and J is TRBJ2-5, with a weak D call TRBD1 (6 bases). The CDR3 covers 12 residues. Trimming left V 2 bases short and J 6 bases short, with 10 bases between. Germline V gives CDR1 DFQATT, CDR2 SNEGSKA (reference sequence). DNA of the CDR3: TGCAGTGCTAGACAGGGGTCGAAGACCCAGTACTTC. Translating it yields CSARQGSKTQYF.

Many counts were recorded for this clonotype. This beta chain is off target for a library built for alpha chains, so its abundance means little. The chain employs TRBV5-6 and TRBJ2-2; 8 bases align to TRBD1. This CDR3 has 14 residues. Germline CDR1 SGHDT, CDR2 YYEEEE. V dropped 5 bases and J dropped 3; count of bases not matched to a gene: 3. The CDR3 loop reads CASRQGEYTGELFF. CDR3 in DNA: TGTGCCAGCAGACAGGGGGAATACACCGGGGAGCTGTTTTTT.

Many counts were recorded for this clonotype. This beta chain is an unintended read in a library built for alpha chains; its size means little. This chain joins TRBV7-2 and TRBJ1-4; D not certain. V lost 5 bases and J lost 4, with 14 bases in between. Per the germline V gene, CDR1 is SGHTA and CDR2 is FQGNSA. This CDR3 region has 15 residues. The CDR3 loop is CASSHSSRNNEKLFF. The CDR3 region has the DNA TGTGCCAGCAGCCACAGCTCGCGGAATAATGAAAAACTGTTTTTT.

This clonotype is categorized as medium-sized. This beta chain slipped into a library made for alpha chains as a stray read, so its size is not meaningful. The chain employs TRBV3-1 and TRBJ1-1; 7 bases fit TRBD1. This CDR3 spans 15 amino acids. Germline CDR1 reads LGHDT; CDR2 reads YNNKEL (reference sequence). Trimming took 1 base from V and 3 from J; bases not matched to a gene: 5. The CDR3 sequence is CASSQGPGQYTEAFF. The DNA of the CDR3 is TGTGCCAGCAGCCAAGGTCCGGGACAGTACACTGAAGCTTTCTTT. Looking up the rest from reference TRBV3-1 and TRBJ1-1 gives the full variable domain: DTAVSQTPKYLVTQMGNDKSIKCEQNLGHDTMYWYKQDSKKFLKIMFSYNNKELIINETVPNRFSPKSPDKAHLNLHINSLELGDSAVYFCASSQGPGQYTEAFFGQGTRLTVV.

This clonotype was recorded at least ten times. The library was designed around alpha chains, so this beta chain is a stray read whose abundance carries little weight. This chain connects TRBV7-2 to TRBJ2-3; 11 nucleotides agree with TRBD1. With 4 bases clipped from V and 5 bases from J, the junction kept 2 bases outside the gene matches. The germline V gene encodes CDR1 SGHTA and CDR2 FQGNSA. The length of the CDR3 is 14 residues. This CDR3 reads CASSWGQGGDTQYF. As DNA, the CDR3 is TGTGCCAGCAGCTGGGGACAGGGGGGAGATACGCAGTATTTT. Full variable domain (rest looked up from reference TRBV7-2 and TRBJ2-3): GAGVSQSPSNKVTEKGKDVELRCDPISGHTALYWYRQSLGQGLEFLIYFQGNSAPDKSGLPSDRFSAERTGGSVSTLTIQRTQQEDSAVYLCASSWGQGGDTQYFGPGTRLTVL.

The table lists this clonotype with many counts. Since it is a stray read in a library aimed at alpha chains, this beta chain has a size that is not meaningful. This rearrangement joins TRBV28 to TRBJ2-2; the match to TRBD2 covers 12 bases. The CDR3 is made up of 18 amino acids. Germline assignment: CDR1 MDHEN and CDR2 SYDVKM. Trimming took 6 bases from V and 3 from J; bases not matched to a gene: 11. The DNA for the CDR3 is TGTGCCAGCAGCCTACGCAAATCTAGCGGGGGGGACACCGGGGAGCTGTTTTTT. Encoded protein: CASSLRKSSGGDTGELFF. The full variable domain, completed using reference TRBV28 and TRBJ2-2, is DVKVTQSSRYLVKRTGEKVFLECVQDMDHENMFWYRQDPGLGLRLIYFSYDVKMKEKGDIPEGYSVSREKKERFSLILESASTNQTSMYLCASSLRKSSGGDTGELFFGEGSRLTVL.